Listed here are 28 T cell receptor beta chains from one sample, sequenced in a study of T cell responses to AZD1222 COVID-19 vaccine. TCRdb's table, derived via immunoSEQ multiplex PCR, lists solely in-frame clones and lacks some. Altogether some 89,000 clones are present, about 92% being singletons, with the ten largest covering 2.5% to 3.5%. Sequenced here: peripheral blood, sampled on day 0 of AZD1222 vaccination. Source of these receptors: an adult in good health.

The J gene is TRBJ1-4, the V gene TRBV2; 7 bases are a match to TRBD1. CDR3 size: 12 residues. V trimming: 10 bases; J trimming: 7 bases; junction bases outside the gene matches: 6. The V gene's germline CDR1 is SNHLY and CDR2 FYNNEI. The CDR3 loop reads CANRGGGEKLFF. The DNA for the CDR3 is TGTGCCAACAGGGGCGGTGGTGAAAAACTGTTTTTT.

V is TRBV19 and J is TRBJ2-1, with 9 bases identical to TRBD2. Looked up from germline, CDR1 is LNHDA and CDR2 is SQIVND (reference sequence). CDR3 length: 16 amino acids. After removal of 0 bases from V and 10 bases from J, the junction contained 10 bases not matched to a gene. The DNA of the CDR3 is TGTGCCAGTAGTATAGATCGTGGCGGGAGGGCCGGGGAGCAGTTCTTC. It encodes CASSIDRGGRAGEQFF.

This clone has just a few counts. The rearrangement joins TRBV27 to TRBJ1-5; TRBD1 matches at 8 bases. This CDR3 region has 15 residues. Germline V gene lookup returns CDR1 MNHEY and CDR2 SMNVEV (reference sequence). Trimming cost V 2 bases and J 5 bases; bases outside gene matches: 5. This chain's CDR3 is CASSLGQGAHQPQHF. The DNA for the CDR3 is TGTGCCAGCAGTTTAGGGCAGGGGGCCCATCAGCCCCAGCATTTT.

The chain is built from TRBV6-1 and TRBJ1-2; no clear D. V was pared by 0 bases and J by 0 bases, with 11 bases between. The CDR3 extends over 16 amino acids. Looked up from germline, CDR1 is MNHNS and CDR2 is SASEGT. The CDR3 spells CASSEAIPSPNYGYTF. The CDR3 DNA reads TGTGCCAGCAGTGAAGCAATACCGAGCCCTAACTATGGCTACACCTTC.

The chain links TRBV7-9 to TRBJ2-1, with TRBD2 identical over 9 bases. Germline loops: CDR1 SEHNR, CDR2 FQNEAQ (reference sequence). The CDR3 spans 16 residues. Trimming removed 5 bases from V and 5 bases from J; junction bases left unmatched: 10. Written as DNA, the CDR3 is TGTGCCAGCAGCCCCCGACTAGCGGAGATCGACAATGAGCAGTTCTTC. Translated, it gives CASSPRLAEIDNEQFF.

V and J are TRBV5-1 and TRBJ1-4, with a weak D call TRBD1 (5 bases). V lost 3 bases, J lost 8 bases, and 14 bases lay in between. The CDR3 is 14 amino acids. CDR1 SGHRS and CDR2 YFSETQ come from the germline V gene. This chain's CDR3 is CASSSRDDGEKLFF. The CDR3 nucleotides read TGCGCCAGCAGCTCGCGGGACGACGGGGAAAAACTGTTTTTT.

The chain carries TRBV7-9 and TRBJ1-2, with D perhaps TRBD1 (5 bases). Germline V lookup: CDR1 SEHNR, CDR2 FQNEAQ (reference sequence). CDR3 size: 14 residues. The V gene lost 5 bases and the J gene lost 5 bases, with 15 bases spanning the gap. The CDR3 region has the DNA TGTGCCAGCAGCCCTGAGGACATTGGGTATGGCTACACCTTC. Its protein is CASSPEDIGYGYTF.

Comment on this clone: Other nucleotide sequences from this sample produce the same CDR3. The chain carries TRBV10-3 and TRBJ2-3; D is uncertain. This CDR3 has 14 amino acids. Trimming left V 0 bases short and J 1 base short, with 5 bases between. Germline lookup yields CDR1 ENHRY and CDR2 SYGVKD. DNA of the CDR3: TGTGCCATCAGTGAGTCGTCGGGCACAGATACGCAGTATTTT. Translation: CAISESSGTDTQYF.

The chain couples TRBV4-2 to TRBJ2-6, with D perhaps being TRBD1 or TRBD2 (5 bases each). Germline V CDR1 and CDR2: LGHNA, YNFKEQ. The CDR3 is 16 residues long. V shed 0 bases and J shed 5 bases, with 11 bases lying between them. The CDR3 sequence is CASSQEGTVRANVLTF. Here the CDR3 DNA reads TGTGCCAGCAGCCAAGAGGGGACGGTCAGGGCCAACGTCCTGACTTTC.

J is TRBJ2-5 and V is TRBV5-1; D is unclear. The germline V and J ends were trimmed by 1 base and 3 bases, with 10 bases remaining between them. The CDR3 consists of 14 residues. CDR1 is SGHRS, CDR2 YFSETQ, per germline. The CDR3 sequence is CASSLTKGKETQYF. The CDR3 DNA follows: TGCGCCAGCAGCTTGACGAAGGGTAAAGAGACCCAGTACTTC.

This clone was detected a few times. This chain joins TRBV5-1 and TRBJ1-1; D is ambiguous. This CDR3 region has 15 residues. Trimming pared 0 bases from V and 4 bases from J, leaving 13 bases between. The germline CDR1 and CDR2 sequences are SGHRS and YFSETQ. CDR3 amino acids: CASSLAGLGSTEAFF. CDR3 in DNA: TGCGCCAGCAGCTTGGCCGGACTCGGGAGCACTGAAGCTTTCTTT.

The chain carries TRBV11-2 and TRBJ1-2; the D gene is possibly TRBD1 (6 bases). CDR1 and CDR2 (germline): SGHAT, FQNNGV. The CDR3 length is 18 residues. The ends were cut back, 5 bases at V and 0 bases at J, with 22 bases in the middle. CDR3 nucleotide sequence: TGTGCCAGCAGCCGGGGGCGAGGCGGGAGGTCTACTAACTATGGCTACACCTTC. This gives the protein CASSRGRGGRSTNYGYTF.

The chain is built from TRBV5-6 and TRBJ2-1, with TRBD2 identical over 14 bases. The CDR3 sequence is 18 residues long. Germline V gives CDR1 SGHDT, CDR2 YYEEEE. The J segment lost 10 bases and the V segment lost 0 bases, leaving 12 bases of the junction unmatched. The CDR3 region is CASSLGLAGGPSGKEQFF. The CDR3 nucleotides read TGTGCCAGCAGCTTGGGACTAGCGGGAGGGCCCTCGGGGAAGGAGCAGTTCTTC.

The J gene is TRBJ1-4, the V gene TRBV7-8, with D maybe TRBD1 (5 bases). The CDR3 covers 14 residues. V was shortened by 5 bases and J by 0 bases, with 7 bases between the two germline ends. Germline-derived CDR1 and CDR2 are SGHVS and FQNEAQ. The CDR3 bases are TGTGCCAGCAGCCGACAGACAACTAATGAAAAACTGTTTTTT. Its translation is CASSRQTTNEKLFF.

The chain couples TRBV4-1 to TRBJ2-7, with TRBD1 matching 9 bases. V lost 0 bases to trimming and J lost 0 bases; unmatched junction nucleotides: 6. This CDR3 has 17 residues. Germline CDR1 and CDR2: MGHRA and YSYEKL. The DNA of the CDR3 is TGCGCCAGCAGCCAAGAGGGACAGGGTCGGGACTCCTACGAGCAGTACTTC. Its translation: CASSQEGQGRDSYEQYF.

As concerns this clone: In the same sample, other DNA sequences code for this CDR3. The genes are TRBV6-5 and TRBJ1-5; 7 nucleotides line up with TRBD1. CDR1 is MNHEY, CDR2 SVGAGI, per germline. The CDR3 runs to 15 residues. Trimming cost V 0 bases and J 3 bases; bases outside gene matches: 2. The CDR3 sequence: CASSYSDRDNQPQHF. CDR3 bases: TGTGCCAGCAGTTACTCTGACAGGGACAATCAGCCCCAGCATTTT.

This clone occurred a few times. The CDR3 region is CASWTANSNQPQHF. CDR3 DNA sequence: TGTGCCAGTTGGACAGCCAATTCCAATCAGCCCCAGCATTTT. The rearrangement uses TRBV19 and TRBJ1-5, with D possibly matching TRBD1 (6 bases). The CDR3 is made up of 14 amino acids. V lost 8 bases to trimming and J lost 3 bases, with 14 bases between them. Germline V gene sequence: CDR1 LNHDA, CDR2 SQIVND (reference sequence).

V is TRBV5-1 and J is TRBJ2-3; the D gene is possibly TRBD2 (6 bases). The CDR3 totals 14 residues. Trimming left V 4 bases short and J 4 bases short, with 13 bases between. The V gene's germline CDR1 is SGHRS and CDR2 YFSETQ. CDR3 bases: TGCGCCAGCAGCGATAGCGGACGGGCAGATACGCAGTATTTT. Its protein is CASSDSGRADTQYF. Full variable domain (remainder filled in from reference TRBV5-1 and TRBJ2-3): KAGVTQTPRYLIKTRGQQVTLSCSPISGHRSVSWYQQTPGQGLQFLFEYFSETQRNKGNFPGRFSGRQFSNSRSEMNVSTLELGDSALYLCASSDSGRADTQYFGPGTRLTVL.

This chain connects TRBV10-1 to TRBJ2-1, with 12 bases matching TRBD2. CDR1 WNHNN and CDR2 SYGVQD come from the germline V gene (reference sequence). The V and J ends lost 3 bases and 7 bases, in that order; junction bases with no gene match: 4. The CDR3 extends over 15 amino acids. CDR3 sequence (DNA): TGCGCCAGCAGTGAATTTCTAGCGGGAGGGAATGAGCAGTTCTTC. Its translation is CASSEFLAGGNEQFF.

The V and J genes are TRBV5-1 and TRBJ2-1; D unresolved. The V end was cut by 3 bases, the J end by 4 bases, with 14 bases between. The germline V gene encodes CDR1 SGHRS and CDR2 YFSETQ. There are 15 residues in the CDR3. The CDR3 loop reads CASSSSTDAYNEQFF. CDR3 coding DNA: TGCGCCAGCAGCTCTTCAACTGACGCGTACAATGAGCAGTTCTTC.

The chain carries TRBV5-1 and TRBJ1-1, with D possibly matching TRBD1 (5 bases). The CDR3 extends over 15 amino acids. Germline CDR1 is SGHRS and CDR2 is YFSETQ. The V gene lost 1 base and the J gene lost 0 bases, with 10 bases spanning the gap. The DNA for the CDR3 is TGCGCCAGCAGCTTGCTGGCAGGGATGAACACTGAAGCTTTCTTT. Translation: CASSLLAGMNTEAFF.

In regard to this clone: Compared with germline, one end of the junction differs, possibly owing to a read error. The chain is built from TRBV6-1 and TRBJ1-5; TRBD1 agrees at 9 bases. CDR3 length: 15 amino acids. CDR1 is MNHNS and CDR2 is SASEGT in the germline V gene. The CDR3 spells CASSDMGQGNRPQHF. Here the CDR3 DNA reads TGTGCCAGCAGTGATATGGGACAGGGTAATCGGCCCCAGCATTTT.

The chain recombines TRBV27 with TRBJ1-2, with D tentatively TRBD1 (5 bases). V was cut by 6 bases and J by 7 bases, with 21 bases left in between. Germline V gene data show CDR1 as MNHEY and CDR2 as SMNVEV (reference sequence). This CDR3 has 15 residues. Here the CDR3 reads CASSPKLRQTGGYTF. CDR3 DNA: TGTGCCAGCAGCCCAAAACTACGACAGACTGGTGGCTACACCTTC.

J is TRBJ2-2 and V is TRBV6-5; D uncertain. In germline, CDR1 is MNHEY, CDR2 SVGAGI. This CDR3 has 15 amino acids. The germline V and J ends were trimmed by 0 bases and 0 bases, with 5 bases remaining between them. The CDR3 loop reads CASSYSAPNTGELFF. The CDR3 DNA reads TGTGCCAGCAGTTACTCAGCCCCGAACACCGGGGAGCTGTTTTTT.

The rearrangement joins TRBV7-2 to TRBJ1-2; D not certain. Trimming cost V 8 bases and J 2 bases, with 15 bases left between them. Germline CDR1 reads SGHTA; CDR2 reads FQGNSA. The CDR3 contains 14 residues. CDR3 in DNA: TGTGCCAGCTCTGGATGGGGTCGGAACTATGGCTACACCTTC. Protein sequence: CASSGWGRNYGYTF.

This rearrangement joins TRBV30 to TRBJ2-2; maybe TRBD1 (5 bases). The CDR3 is made up of 16 amino acids. Germline V gene lookup returns CDR1 GTSNPN and CDR2 SVGIG (reference sequence). V lost 3 bases, J lost 2 bases, and 16 bases lay in between. DNA of the CDR3: TGTGCCTGGAGCCACGGCATCCAGGGAAACACCGGGGAGCTGTTTTTT. It codes for CAWSHGIQGNTGELFF.

Comment on this clone: This may come from a read error, since a much larger clone is one base off. Different DNA sequences within this sample yield the same CDR3. This CDR3 is CASSLGANTEAFF. The CDR3 DNA follows: TGTGCCAGCAGTTTAGGCGCAAACACTGAAGCTTTCTTT. The V call is TRBV27, the J call TRBJ1-1; D unclear. This CDR3 is 13 amino acids long. Germline V gives CDR1 MNHEY, CDR2 SMNVEV (reference sequence). V gave up 2 bases and J gave up 2 bases, with 6 bases separating them.

The chain has TRBV4-2 and TRBJ1-1, with no clear D. The V gene's germline CDR1 is LGHNA and CDR2 YNFKEQ. The CDR3 has 15 amino acids. Trimming removed 0 bases from V and 6 bases from J, with 14 bases in between. The CDR3 spells CASSQDRSGSAEAFF. CDR3 nucleotide sequence: TGTGCCAGCAGCCAAGATCGGTCCGGGAGTGCTGAAGCTTTCTTT.